Following are 10 T cell receptor beta chains from one sample sequenced in a study of T-cell memory formation after mild COVID-19. TCRdb independently ran MiXCR on the 5' RACE reads; one entry per CDR3 protein. The sample lists a few hundred thousand distinct CDR3 sequences, roughly 14% occurring once. Specimen: PBMCs or a T cell subset sorted from them (not recorded which). The receptors come from a man aged 18 to 29 who had mild COVID-19 (a few samples of this study predate the infection). Cell type and time point are not known.

The genes are TRBV29-1 and TRBJ2-2; D unresolved. The CDR3 contains 13 residues. Trimming took 4 bases from V and 0 from J, leaving 6 bases between them. CDR1 is SQVTM, CDR2 ANQGSEA, per germline. This CDR3 reads CSVGTPNTGELFF. In nucleotides, the CDR3 is TGCAGCGTTGGGACGCCGAACACCGGGGAGCTGTTTTTT.

The chain links TRBV4-3 to TRBJ2-2; TRBD1 aligns across 7 bases. V was pared by 3 bases and J by 7 bases, with 5 bases of the junction left unmatched. This CDR3 comprises 14 residues. Germline CDR1 and CDR2: LGHNA and YSLEER. DNA for the CDR3: TGCGCCAGCAGCCATACGACAGGGATCGGGGAGCTGTTTTTT. It yields the protein CASSHTTGIGELFF.

This chain connects TRBV9 to TRBJ1-4; 7 nucleotides match TRBD1. The germline CDR1 and CDR2 sequences are SGDLS and YYNGEE. V gave up 3 bases and J gave up 3 bases; unmatched junction bases: 5. The CDR3 contains 15 residues. CDR3 in DNA: TGTGCCAGCAGCGCTTCCGGGACAGCTAATGAAAAACTGTTTTTT. Translated: CASSASGTANEKLFF.

This clonotype has only a few counts. This chain connects TRBV20-1 to TRBJ2-1; D might be TRBD1 (6 bases). CDR1 DFQATT and CDR2 SNEGSKA come from the germline V gene (reference sequence). V lost 3 bases, J lost 0 bases, and 15 bases lay in between. CDR3 length: 16 residues. CDR3 in DNA: TGCAGTGCTAGGGACCTCGACAGGACCTCCTACAATGAGCAGTTCTTC. This sequence encodes CSARDLDRTSYNEQFF.

The genes are TRBV7-9 and TRBJ1-3; 8 positions match TRBD1. The CDR3 sequence is 15 residues long. Germline values: CDR1 SEHNR, CDR2 FQNEAQ (reference sequence). V shed 5 bases and J 0 bases; nucleotides not matched to a gene: 3. In DNA form, the CDR3 reads TGTGCCAGCAGCCGTGGACAGGGCTCTGGAAACACCATATATTTT. This encodes CASSRGQGSGNTIYF. Together with reference TRBV7-9 and TRBJ1-3, the CDR3 gives the full variable domain: DTGVSQNPRHKITKRGQNVTFRCDPISEHNRLYWYRQTLGQGPEFLTYFQNEAQLEKSRLLSDRFSAERPKGSFSTLEIQRTEQGDSAMYLCASSRGQGSGNTIYFGEGSWLTVV.

The V call is TRBV7-8, the J call TRBJ2-7; D might be TRBD2 (5 bases). The V gene lost 5 bases and the J gene lost 5 bases, with 7 bases spanning the gap. The germline gives CDR1 SGHVS, CDR2 FQNEAQ. This CDR3 comprises 11 residues. CDR3 nucleotide sequence: TGTGCCAGCAGCCGGGGAGACGAGCAGTACGTC. Protein: CASSRGDEQYV.

The chain carries TRBV6-5 and TRBJ1-2; possibly TRBD1 for D (5 bases). V lost 2 bases, J lost 4 bases, and 8 bases lay in between. This CDR3 is built from 13 residues. Germline-derived CDR1 and CDR2 are MNHEY and SVGAGI. CDR3 coding DNA: TGTGCCAGCAGTTACCAGGGTAGCTATGGCTACACCTTC. Its translation is CASSYQGSYGYTF.

This clonotype was detected a few times. The chain is built from TRBV19 and TRBJ2-6; D possibly corresponds to TRBD1 (7 bases). CDR1 LNHDA and CDR2 SQIVND come from the germline V gene (reference sequence). The ends were cut back, 8 bases at V and 2 bases at J, with 22 bases in the middle. The CDR3 has 18 amino acids. The CDR3 DNA reads as TGTGCCAGTTCGCGCGGGACAGACCAGAGACCTGGGGCCAACGTCCTGACTTTC. Translating it yields CASSRGTDQRPGANVLTF.

This clonotype was recorded at least ten times. This chain connects TRBV9 to TRBJ2-7, with D unclear. Germline CDR1 and CDR2: SGDLS and YYNGEE. V dropped 0 bases and J dropped 2 bases, with 9 bases sitting between them. The CDR3 runs 14 residues. DNA for the CDR3: TGTGCCAGCAGCGTAGCTGGCAACGCCTACGAGCAGTACTTC. Residues: CASSVAGNAYEQYF. Drawing the rest from reference TRBV9 and TRBJ2-7, the complete variable domain is DSGVTQTPKHLITATGQRVTLRCSPRSGDLSVYWYQQSLDQGLQFLIQYYNGEERAKGNILERFSAQQFPDLHSELNLSSLELGDSALYFCASSVAGNAYEQYFGPGTRLTVT.

This chain connects TRBV6-2 or TRBV6-3 to TRBJ1-1; 7 bases line up with TRBD1. Germline lookup yields CDR1 MNHEY and CDR2 SVGEGT. Trimming took 6 bases from V and 9 from J; bases not matched to a gene: 7. CDR3 length: 12 residues. The CDR3 sequence: CASRWTGDQAFF. The CDR3, as DNA: TGTGCCAGCAGATGGACAGGTGACCAAGCTTTCTTT.